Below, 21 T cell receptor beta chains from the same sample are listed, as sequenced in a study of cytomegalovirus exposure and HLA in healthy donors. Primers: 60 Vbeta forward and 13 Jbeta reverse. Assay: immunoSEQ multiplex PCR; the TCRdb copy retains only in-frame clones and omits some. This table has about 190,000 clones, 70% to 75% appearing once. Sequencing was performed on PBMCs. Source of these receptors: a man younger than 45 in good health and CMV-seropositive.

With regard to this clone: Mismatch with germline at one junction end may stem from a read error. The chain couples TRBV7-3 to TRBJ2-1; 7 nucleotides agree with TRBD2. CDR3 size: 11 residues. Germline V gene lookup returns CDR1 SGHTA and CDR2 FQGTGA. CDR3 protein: CASSLTLAVVF. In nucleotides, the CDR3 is TGTGCCAGCAGCTTAACCCTAGCGGTCGTCTTC.

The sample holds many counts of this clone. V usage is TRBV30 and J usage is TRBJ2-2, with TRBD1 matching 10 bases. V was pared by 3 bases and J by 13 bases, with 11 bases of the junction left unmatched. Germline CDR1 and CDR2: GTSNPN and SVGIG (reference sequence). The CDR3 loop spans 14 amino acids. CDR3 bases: TGTGCCTGGAGCCAAGAGCGACAGGGGGCGGTGCTGTTTTTT. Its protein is CAWSQERQGAVLFF.

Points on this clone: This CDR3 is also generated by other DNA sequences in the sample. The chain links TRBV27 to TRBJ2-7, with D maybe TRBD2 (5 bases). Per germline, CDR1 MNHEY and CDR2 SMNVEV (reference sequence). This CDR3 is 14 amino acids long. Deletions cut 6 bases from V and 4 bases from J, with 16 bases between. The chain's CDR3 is CASSSILTGYEQYF. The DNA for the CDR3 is TGTGCCAGCAGCTCTATCCTCACGGGGTACGAGCAGTACTTC.

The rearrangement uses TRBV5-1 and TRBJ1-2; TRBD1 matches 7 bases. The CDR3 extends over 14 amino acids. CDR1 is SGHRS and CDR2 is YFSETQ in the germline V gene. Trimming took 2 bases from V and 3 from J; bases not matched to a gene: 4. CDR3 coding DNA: TGCGCCAGCAGCTTTGGGGACAGATACTATGGCTACACCTTC. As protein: CASSFGDRYYGYTF.

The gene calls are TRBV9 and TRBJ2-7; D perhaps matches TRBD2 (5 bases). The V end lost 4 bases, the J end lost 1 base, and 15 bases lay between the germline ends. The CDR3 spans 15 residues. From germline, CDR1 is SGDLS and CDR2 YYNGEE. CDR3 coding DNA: TGTGCCAGCAGCCCCGGAGGCGCCCAATCCTACGAGCAGTACTTC. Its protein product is CASSPGGAQSYEQYF. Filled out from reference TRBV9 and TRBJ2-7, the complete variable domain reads DSGVTQTPKHLITATGQRVTLRCSPRSGDLSVYWYQQSLDQGLQFLIQYYNGEERAKGNILERFSAQQFPDLHSELNLSSLELGDSALYFCASSPGGAQSYEQYFGPGTRLTVT.

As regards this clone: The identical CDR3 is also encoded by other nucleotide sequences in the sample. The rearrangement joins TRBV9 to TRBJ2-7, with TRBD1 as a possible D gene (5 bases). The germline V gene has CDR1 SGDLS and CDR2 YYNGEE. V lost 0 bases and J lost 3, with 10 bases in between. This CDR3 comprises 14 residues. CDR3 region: CASSVGQGDYEQYF. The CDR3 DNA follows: TGTGCCAGCAGCGTAGGCCAGGGCGACTACGAGCAGTACTTC.

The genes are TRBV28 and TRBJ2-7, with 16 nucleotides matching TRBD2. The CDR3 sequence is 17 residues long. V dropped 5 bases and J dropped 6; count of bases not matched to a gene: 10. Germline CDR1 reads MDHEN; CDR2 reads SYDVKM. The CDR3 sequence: CASSPPPGTSGRGEQYF. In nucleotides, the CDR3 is TGTGCCAGCAGTCCCCCCCCAGGGACTAGCGGGAGGGGCGAGCAGTACTTC. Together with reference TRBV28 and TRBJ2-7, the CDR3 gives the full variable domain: DVKVTQSSRYLVKRTGEKVFLECVQDMDHENMFWYRQDPGLGLRLIYFSYDVKMKEKGDIPEGYSVSREKKERFSLILESASTNQTSMYLCASSPPPGTSGRGEQYFGPGTRLTVT.

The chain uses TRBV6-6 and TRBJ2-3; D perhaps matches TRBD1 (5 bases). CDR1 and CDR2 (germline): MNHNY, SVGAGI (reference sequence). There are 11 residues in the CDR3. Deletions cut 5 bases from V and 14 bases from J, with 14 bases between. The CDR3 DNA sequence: TGTGCCAGCAGTGGGGCCCAGGGCCTGTATTTT. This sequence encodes CASSGAQGLYF.

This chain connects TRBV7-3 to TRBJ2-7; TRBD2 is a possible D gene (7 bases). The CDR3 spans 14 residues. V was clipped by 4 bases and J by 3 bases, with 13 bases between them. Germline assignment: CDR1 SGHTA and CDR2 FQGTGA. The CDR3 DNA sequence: TGTGCCAGCAGCTCGTTGGGAGGGGGCTACGAGCAGTACTTC. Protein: CASSSLGGGYEQYF.

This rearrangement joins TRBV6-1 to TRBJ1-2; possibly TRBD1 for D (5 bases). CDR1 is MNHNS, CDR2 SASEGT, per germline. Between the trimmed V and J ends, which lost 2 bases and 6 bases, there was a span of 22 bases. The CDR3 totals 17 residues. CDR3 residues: CASSESGGAGVLDGYTF. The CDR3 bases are TGTGCCAGCAGTGAAAGTGGGGGAGCGGGTGTACTCGATGGCTACACCTTC.

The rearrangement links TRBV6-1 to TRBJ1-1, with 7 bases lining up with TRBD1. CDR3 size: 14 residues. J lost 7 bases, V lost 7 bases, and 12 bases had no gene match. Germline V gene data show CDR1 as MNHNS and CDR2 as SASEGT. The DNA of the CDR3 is TGTGCCAGCACTCGAGCAGGGGGTCTGTTTGAAGCTTTCTTT. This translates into CASTRAGGLFEAFF.

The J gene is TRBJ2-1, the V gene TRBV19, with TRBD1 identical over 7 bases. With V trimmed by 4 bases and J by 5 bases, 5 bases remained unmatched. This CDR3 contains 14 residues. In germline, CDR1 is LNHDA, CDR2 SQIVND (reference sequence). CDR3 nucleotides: TGTGCCAGTAGTAAGGAGACAGGGAACAATGAGCAGTTCTTC. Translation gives CASSKETGNNEQFF. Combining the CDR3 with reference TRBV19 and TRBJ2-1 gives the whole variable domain DGGITQSPKYLFRKEGQNVTLSCEQNLNHDAMYWYRQDPGQGLRLIYYSQIVNDFQKGDIAEGYSVSREKKESFPLTVTSAQKNPTAFYLCASSKETGNNEQFFGPGTRLTVL.

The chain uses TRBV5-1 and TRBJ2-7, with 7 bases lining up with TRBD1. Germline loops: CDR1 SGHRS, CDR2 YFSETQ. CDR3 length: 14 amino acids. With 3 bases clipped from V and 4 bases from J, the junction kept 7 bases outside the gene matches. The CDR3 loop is CASSWSDRPYEQYF. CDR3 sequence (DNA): TGCGCCAGCAGCTGGTCGGACAGGCCATACGAGCAGTACTTC.

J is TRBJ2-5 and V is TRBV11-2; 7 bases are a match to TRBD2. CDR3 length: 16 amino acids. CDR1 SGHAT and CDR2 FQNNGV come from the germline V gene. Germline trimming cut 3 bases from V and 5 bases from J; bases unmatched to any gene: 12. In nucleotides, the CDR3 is TGTGCCAGCAGCTTTTTGGGCGGGAGAATGTGGGAGACCCAGTACTTC. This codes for CASSFLGGRMWETQYF. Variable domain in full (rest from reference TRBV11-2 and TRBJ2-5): EAGVAQSPRYKIIEKRQSVAFWCNPISGHATLYWYQQILGQGPKLLIQFQNNGVVDDSQLPKDRFSAERLKGVDSTLKIQPAKLEDSAVYLCASSFLGGRMWETQYFGPGTRLLVL.

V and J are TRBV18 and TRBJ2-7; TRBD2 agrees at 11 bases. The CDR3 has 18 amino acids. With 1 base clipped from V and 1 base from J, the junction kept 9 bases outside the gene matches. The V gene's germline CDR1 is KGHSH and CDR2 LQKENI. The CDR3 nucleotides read TGTGCCAGCTCACCACGTTGGCTAGCGGGAGGAATTTCCTACGAGCAGTACTTC. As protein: CASSPRWLAGGISYEQYF.

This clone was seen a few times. CDR3 sequence: CASSTGGDALGNEQFF. The CDR3 DNA sequence: TGTGCCAGCAGCACTGGGGGGGACGCCCTTGGTAATGAGCAGTTCTTC. The chain joins TRBV5-4 to TRBJ2-1, with 7 positions matching TRBD2. V lost 4 bases to trimming and J lost 7 bases; unmatched junction nucleotides: 14. This CDR3 contains 16 residues. CDR1 and CDR2 (germline): SGHNT, YYREEE (reference sequence). The whole variable domain, filled in from reference TRBV5-4 and TRBJ2-1, reads ETGVTQSPTHLIKTRGQQVTLRCSSQSGHNTVSWYQQALGQGPQFIFQYYREEENGRGNFPPRFSGLQFPNYSSELNVNALELDDSALYLCASSTGGDALGNEQFFGPGTRLTVL.

CDR3 in DNA: TGCGCCAGCAGCTTGGTCGGTCAGGGGGTCCATGGCTACACCTTC. Residues: CASSLVGQGVHGYTF. The chain uses TRBV5-1 and TRBJ1-2; 7 nucleotides line up with TRBD1. The CDR3 sequence is 15 residues long. Germline V gives CDR1 SGHRS, CDR2 YFSETQ. The V and J ends lost 0 bases and 6 bases, in that order; junction bases with no gene match: 8.

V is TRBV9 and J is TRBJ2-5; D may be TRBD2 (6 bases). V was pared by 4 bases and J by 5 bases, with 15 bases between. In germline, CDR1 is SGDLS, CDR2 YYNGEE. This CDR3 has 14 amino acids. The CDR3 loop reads CASSPGGAEETQYF. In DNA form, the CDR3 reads TGTGCCAGCAGCCCTGGCGGGGCGGAGGAGACCCAGTACTTC.

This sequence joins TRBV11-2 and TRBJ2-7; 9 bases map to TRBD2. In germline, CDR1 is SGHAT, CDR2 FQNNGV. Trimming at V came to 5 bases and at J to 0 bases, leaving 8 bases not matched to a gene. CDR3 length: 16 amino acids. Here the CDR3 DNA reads TGTGCCAGCAGCGGGGGACTAGCCGAAAGCTCCTACGAGCAGTACTTC. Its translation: CASSGGLAESSYEQYF.

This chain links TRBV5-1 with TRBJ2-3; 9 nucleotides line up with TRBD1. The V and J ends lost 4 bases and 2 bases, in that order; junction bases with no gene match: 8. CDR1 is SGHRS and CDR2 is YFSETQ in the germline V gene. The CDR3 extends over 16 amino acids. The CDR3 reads CASSIGDREITDTQYF. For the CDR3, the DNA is TGCGCCAGCAGCATCGGGGACAGGGAAATCACAGATACGCAGTATTTT.

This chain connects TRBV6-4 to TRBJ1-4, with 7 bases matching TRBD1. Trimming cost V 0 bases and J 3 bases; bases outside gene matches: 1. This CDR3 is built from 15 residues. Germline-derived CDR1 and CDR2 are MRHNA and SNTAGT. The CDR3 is CASSDSGTANEKLFF. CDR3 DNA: TGTGCCAGCAGTGACTCGGGGACAGCTAATGAAAAACTGTTTTTT.